At least ten counts were recorded for the clone carrying this T cell receptor beta chain. Its antigen is not known. The read gets to within 3 residues of the CDR3 end, and the germline J gene fills in the rest. This sample is drawn from a study of T cell clonality in common variable immunodeficiency. Study-level points and caveats: Reportedly, TCR beta sequences from common variable immunodeficiency showed fewer deletions and N-nucleotide insertions.

Looked up from germline, CDR1 is SGHVS and CDR2 is FQNEAQ. Trimming removed 5 bases at V and 0 bases at J, with 15 bases between. The CDR3 runs 16 residues. Using immunoSEQ multiplex PCR, the repertoire was profiled, and TCRdb retains in-frame clones only, with some absent. This sample carries roughly 40,000 clones, none of them present only once. Sequenced: peripheral blood mononuclear cells. The receptor was derived from a human donor with common variable immunodeficiency. The rearrangement joins TRBV7-8 to TRBJ2-3, with a weak D call TRBD1 (5 bases). CDR3: CASSPRQFGSTDTQYF. The CDR3 bases that were read are TGTGCCAGCAGCCCCCGACAGTTTGGTAGCACAGATACG.